The 11 T cell receptor beta chains given below trace back to one sample, sequenced in a study of CD8 T cells in Susac syndrome (dated by TCRdb to the late 2010s). The method was the immunoSEQ multiplex PCR assay. RNA was extracted using the RNeasy kit, and about 0.45 to 1 ug of the RNA was reverse transcribed with random hexamers. The public sequencing data were trimmed at Q25 with fastp and processed into clonotypes with MiXCR by TCRdb, which kept only in-frame beta chains. One record per CDR3 amino acid sequence lists the most common genes and DNA. The sample table shows about 24,000 distinct CDR3 sequences, and about 94% are seen once. Jointly, the top ten make up 0.63% of the sample. The sample taken for sequencing was CD8+ T cells from PBMCs. The receptors come from a human donor with Susac syndrome.

The chain carries TRBV6-1 and TRBJ1-1; D perhaps matches TRBD1 (6 bases). This CDR3 region has 16 residues. V lost 5 bases and J 1 base, leaving 17 bases between the germline ends. Looked up from germline, CDR1 is MNHNS and CDR2 is SASEGT. In nucleotides, the CDR3 is TGTGCCAGCAGTAAGATGGTGGGGGGCGAGAACACTGAAGCTTTCTTT. Protein sequence: CASSKMVGGENTEAFF.

The V call is TRBV14, the J call TRBJ2-3; D ambiguous. Per the germline V gene, CDR1 is SGHDN and CDR2 is FVKESK. With 8 bases removed from V and 2 bases from J, the gap between germline ends came to 11 bases. CDR3 length: 13 amino acids. CDR3 sequence reads: CASGPAVTDTQYF. The CDR3 DNA reads as TGTGCCAGCGGGCCAGCAGTCACAGATACGCAGTATTTT.

V is TRBV7-9 and J is TRBJ1-2; a possible D gene is TRBD1 (5 bases). Germline V gene lookup returns CDR1 SEHNR and CDR2 FQNEAQ (reference sequence). This CDR3 has 17 amino acids. V was clipped by 3 bases and J by 4 bases, with 21 bases between them. The CDR3 protein is CASSFHSRDRYAYGYTF. The CDR3 coding sequence is TGTGCCAGCAGCTTCCACTCCCGGGACCGCTATGCCTATGGCTACACCTTC.

The chain uses TRBV7-9 and TRBJ2-3; 8 nucleotides line up with TRBD1. Trimming took 5 bases from V and 1 from J; bases not matched to a gene: 8. Germline CDR1 is SEHNR and CDR2 is FQNEAQ (reference sequence). This CDR3 contains 16 residues. In nucleotides, the CDR3 is TGTGCCAGCAGCACGCGGACAGGGCCGGGCACAGATACGCAGTATTTT. This translates into CASSTRTGPGTDTQYF.

The rearrangement uses TRBV12-3 or TRBV12-4 and TRBJ1-3; D is unresolved. The V end lost 8 bases, the J end lost 3 bases, and 14 bases lay between the germline ends. This CDR3 region has 14 residues. Here the CDR3 DNA reads TGTGCCAGCCAAAGAGTGGGAGATGGAAACACCATATATTTT. Encoded protein: CASQRVGDGNTIYF.

The chain links TRBV28 to TRBJ1-1; maybe TRBD1 (5 bases). Germline values: CDR1 MDHEN, CDR2 SYDVKM. The CDR3 covers 13 residues. Trimming removed 1 base from V and 3 bases from J, with 6 bases in between. The CDR3 DNA is TGTGCCAGCAGTTTATTCAGGGACACTGAAGCTTTCTTT. This encodes CASSLFRDTEAFF. Full variable domain (outside the CDR3, taken from reference TRBV28 and TRBJ1-1): DVKVTQSSRYLVKRTGEKVFLECVQDMDHENMFWYRQDPGLGLRLIYFSYDVKMKEKGDIPEGYSVSREKKERFSLILESASTNQTSMYLCASSLFRDTEAFFGQGTRLTVV.

This clonotype was seen just once. This chain uses TRBV5-1 with TRBJ2-7; 7 nucleotides agree with TRBD1. Germline values: CDR1 SGHRS, CDR2 YFSETQ. The V gene end was trimmed by 2 bases and the J gene end by 5 bases; junction bases not matched to a gene: 4. The CDR3 has 13 amino acids. The DNA of the CDR3 is TGCGCCAGCAGCTTAAACAGGGGCCACGAGCAGTACTTC. Translation: CASSLNRGHEQYF.

The chain joins TRBV2 to TRBJ2-1; D not resolved. V was cut by 7 bases and J by 10 bases, with 14 bases left in between. CDR1 SNHLY and CDR2 FYNNEI come from the germline V gene. The CDR3 totals 12 residues. CDR3 nucleotides: TGTGCCAGCACGGGCACGCGACGGGAGCAGTTCTTC. The encoded protein is CASTGTRREQFF.

The chain recombines TRBV9 with TRBJ2-3; 11 bases match TRBD2. V shed 3 bases, J shed 5 bases, and the junction held 8 bases outside the gene matches. The CDR3 runs to 16 residues. Germline V CDR1 and CDR2: SGDLS, YYNGEE. CDR3 residues: CASSALSGGAGDTQYF. The CDR3 nucleotides are TGTGCCAGCAGCGCCCTTAGCGGGGGGGCTGGAGATACGCAGTATTTT. The whole variable domain, filled in from reference TRBV9 and TRBJ2-3, reads DSGVTQTPKHLITATGQRVTLRCSPRSGDLSVYWYQQSLDQGLQFLIQYYNGEERAKGNILERFSAQQFPDLHSELNLSSLELGDSALYFCASSALSGGAGDTQYFGPGTRLTVL.

V usage is TRBV6-1 and J usage is TRBJ1-2; tentatively, D is TRBD1 (5 bases). The CDR3 extends over 17 amino acids. Germline V gene sequence: CDR1 MNHNS, CDR2 SASEGT. V lost 6 bases and J lost 0, with 20 bases in between. The CDR3 DNA follows: TGTGCCAGCAGCCTTGACAGCATGTTCTATTCTAACTATGGCTACACCTTC. Amino acid sequence: CASSLDSMFYSNYGYTF.

This rearrangement joins TRBV6-1 to TRBJ1-5, with D possibly TRBD1 on 5 matching bases. The germline gives CDR1 MNHNS, CDR2 SASEGT. The CDR3 covers 16 residues. Trimming stripped 3 bases from V and 2 bases from J, with 14 bases between. The CDR3 region is CASSDRVGVGNQPQHF. For the CDR3, the DNA is TGTGCCAGCAGTGACAGGGTAGGGGTCGGCAATCAGCCCCAGCATTTT.